The sequence of this TCR beta chain was determined in a study of blood T cell repertoires in COVID-19. As for the study in general: Sources were T cells, B-cell-depleted T cells, or PBMCs; the material itself was cDNA or gDNA.

From germline, CDR1 is SGHTA and CDR2 FQGNSA. J gave up 8 bases and V 4 bases, and 11 bases lay outside the gene matches. The CDR3 totals 15 residues. Under the authors' procedure: By means of reference gene primer amplification, nucleated cell counts were estimated. The table came from immunoSEQ multiplex PCR; TCRdb's copy has only in-frame clones and leaves some out. V, J and clone size are those of that table, while D and trimming were read from the DNA. Here the sample spans roughly 100,000 clones, over 65% being singletons. The sample was peripheral blood. This receptor was obtained from a human donor in a cohort sampled during active COVID-19. The chain carries TRBV7-2 and TRBJ1-1, with TRBD1 identical over 9 bases. CDR3 in amino acids: CASSSPDRGQLEAFF. Here the CDR3 DNA reads TGTGCCAGCAGCTCCCCGGACAGGGGACAGCTGGAAGCTTTCTTT.